This is a list of T cell receptor beta chains from one sample in a study of radiotherapy plus CTLA-4 blockade in lung cancer. Here immunoSEQ multiplex PCR was the method, and the copy in TCRdb shows in-frame clones only, minus some. Here the sample spans fewer than 75,000 clones, about nine tenths being singletons. This specimen was peripheral blood, taken from a patient treated with radiotherapy plus ipilimumab. The receptors were gathered from a human donor with non-small cell lung cancer that progressed on radiotherapy plus ipilimumab. CDR3s include the opening cysteine and the closing phenylalanine or tryptophan. The D gene is left open where the match is weak. Not every row has a clone size; where given, it reads once, few, many or a size class.

V gene: TRBV7-9; J gene: TRBJ2-7; D gene: TRBD2; clone size: NA; CDR3 protein: CASSTGTSGSRSYEQYF; CDR3 DNA: TGTGCCAGCAGCACCGGGACTAGCGGGAGTCGTTCCTACGAGCAGTACTTC
V gene: TRBV5-6; J gene: TRBJ2-3; D gene: NA; clone size: NA; CDR3 protein: CASSLGLGTDTQYF; CDR3 DNA: TGTGCCAGCAGCTTGGGTCTCGGGACCGATACGCAGTATTTT
V gene: TRBV6-5; J gene: TRBJ2-1; D gene: NA; clone size: NA; CDR3 protein: CASSPEGGRGNEQFF; CDR3 DNA: TGTGCCAGCAGCCCTGAGGGGGGCAGGGGCAATGAGCAGTTCTTC
V gene: TRBV19; J gene: TRBJ1-5; D gene: NA; clone size: NA; CDR3 protein: CASSQGQPNQPQHF; CDR3 DNA: TGTGCCAGTAGCCAAGGACAACCTAATCAGCCCCAGCATTTT
V gene: TRBV6-5; J gene: TRBJ1-4; D gene: NA; clone size: once; CDR3 protein: CASSYQEREKLFF; CDR3 DNA: TGTGCCAGCAGTTACCAGGAACGTGAAAAACTGTTTTTT
V gene: TRBV11-2; J gene: TRBJ2-2; D gene: NA; clone size: NA; CDR3 protein: CASSYGTRNTGELFF; CDR3 DNA: TGTGCCAGCAGCTATGGGACACGTAACACCGGGGAGCTGTTTTTT
V gene: TRBV18; J gene: TRBJ1-4; D gene: NA; clone size: few; CDR3 protein: CASSPRGADEKLFF; CDR3 DNA: TGTGCCAGCTCACCACGGGGGGCGGATGAAAAACTGTTTTTT
V gene: TRBV28; J gene: TRBJ1-5; D gene: NA; clone size: NA; CDR3 protein: CASSFDIYNQPQHF; CDR3 DNA: TGTGCCAGCAGTTTTGACATTTACAATCAGCCCCAGCATTTT
V gene: TRBV6-1; J gene: TRBJ2-2; D gene: TRBD1; clone size: NA; CDR3 protein: CASRNPGGWELFF; CDR3 DNA: TGTGCCAGCAGAAATCCAGGGGGTTGGGAGCTGTTTTTT
V gene: TRBV2; J gene: TRBJ2-5; D gene: NA; clone size: few; CDR3 protein: CASSPPARDFETQYF; CDR3 DNA: TGTGCCAGCAGCCCGCCCGCCCGGGACTTTGAGACCCAGTACTTC
V gene: TRBV18; J gene: TRBJ2-3; D gene: NA; clone size: NA; CDR3 protein: CASSPLKGSTDTQYF; CDR3 DNA: TGTGCCAGCTCGCCACTTAAGGGCAGTACAGATACGCAGTATTTT
V gene: TRBV29-1; J gene: TRBJ2-2; D gene: TRBD2; clone size: NA; CDR3 protein: CSGRLAGANTGELFF; CDR3 DNA: TGCAGCGGTAGACTAGCGGGCGCGAACACCGGGGAGCTGTTTTTT
V gene: TRBV18; J gene: TRBJ2-7; D gene: NA; clone size: NA; CDR3 protein: CASSPEGSYEQYF; CDR3 DNA: TGTGCCAGCTCACCAGAGGGTTCCTACGAGCAGTACTTC
V gene: TRBV30; J gene: TRBJ2-3; D gene: NA; clone size: NA; CDR3 protein: CAWSGQNTDTQYF; CDR3 DNA: TGTGCCTGGAGTGGGCAGAACACAGATACGCAGTATTTT
V gene: TRBV9; J gene: TRBJ2-3; D gene: NA; clone size: NA; CDR3 protein: CASSVGDSTGDTQYF; CDR3 DNA: TGTGCCAGCAGCGTAGGAGACAGCACGGGGGATACGCAGTATTTT
V gene: TRBV5-1; J gene: TRBJ2-5; D gene: NA; clone size: NA; CDR3 protein: CASNPDQETQYF; CDR3 DNA: TGCGCCAGCAATCCAGACCAAGAGACCCAGTACTTC
V gene: TRBV10-1; J gene: TRBJ1-3; D gene: NA; clone size: NA; CDR3 protein: CASSEFWQGSGNTIYF; CDR3 DNA: TGCGCCAGCAGTGAATTCTGGCAGGGAAGTGGAAACACCATATATTTT
V gene: TRBV5-4; J gene: TRBJ2-3; D gene: NA; clone size: few; CDR3 protein: CASSWSGRTDTQYF; CDR3 DNA: TGTGCCAGCAGCTGGTCGGGGCGCACAGATACGCAGTATTTT
V gene: TRBV28; J gene: TRBJ2-3; D gene: NA; clone size: NA; CDR3 protein: CASRLQGSADTQYF; CDR3 DNA: TGTGCCAGCAGGCTACAGGGCTCGGCAGATACGCAGTATTTT
V gene: TRBV28; J gene: TRBJ1-2; D gene: NA; clone size: once; CDR3 protein: CASFSRGTGNYGYTF; CDR3 DNA: TGTGCCAGCTTTTCTAGAGGTACAGGGAACTATGGCTACACCTTC
V gene: TRBV29-1; J gene: TRBJ2-1; D gene: TRBD2; clone size: NA; CDR3 protein: CSVITGGLAVYNEQFF; CDR3 DNA: TGCAGCGTTATCACCGGGGGACTAGCGGTTTACAATGAGCAGTTCTTC
V gene: TRBV9; J gene: TRBJ2-2; D gene: NA; clone size: NA; CDR3 protein: CASSVGAGTSTGELFF; CDR3 DNA: TGTGCCAGCAGCGTAGGGGCAGGGACTTCCACCGGGGAGCTGTTTTTT
V gene: TRBV2; J gene: TRBJ1-4; D gene: NA; clone size: NA; CDR3 protein: CASSETAGGSEKLFF; CDR3 DNA: TGTGCCAGCAGTGAAACTGCCGGGGGCAGTGAAAAACTGTTTTTT
V gene: TRBV28; J gene: TRBJ2-1; D gene: TRBD2; clone size: NA; CDR3 protein: CASSLSSGSYHEQFF; CDR3 DNA: TGTGCCAGCAGTTTATCTAGCGGGAGTTATCATGAGCAGTTCTTC
V gene: TRBV7-9; J gene: TRBJ2-5; D gene: NA; clone size: NA; CDR3 protein: CASSLAWTHQETQYF; CDR3 DNA: TGTGCCAGCAGCTTAGCATGGACTCATCAAGAGACCCAGTACTTC
V gene: TRBV4-1; J gene: TRBJ2-1; D gene: TRBD2; clone size: NA; CDR3 protein: CASSRLAGGRDEQFF; CDR3 DNA: TGCGCCAGCAGTCGACTAGCGGGAGGTAGGGATGAGCAGTTCTTC
V gene: TRBV6-5; J gene: TRBJ2-1; D gene: TRBD2; clone size: NA; CDR3 protein: CASSYHPSGINNEQFF; CDR3 DNA: TGTGCCAGCAGTTATCACCCTAGCGGGATCAACAATGAGCAGTTCTTC
V gene: TRBV6-6; J gene: TRBJ2-7; D gene: TRBD2; clone size: NA; CDR3 protein: CASASGRREQYF; CDR3 DNA: TGTGCCAGCGCTAGCGGGAGACGCGAGCAGTACTTC
V gene: TRBV7-9; J gene: TRBJ1-2; D gene: NA; clone size: NA; CDR3 protein: CASSHVKGLILQDYGYTF; CDR3 DNA: TGTGCCAGCAGCCATGTCAAAGGTTTGATATTACAAGACTATGGCTACACCTTC
V gene: TRBV25-1; J gene: TRBJ2-7; D gene: NA; clone size: NA; CDR3 protein: CASSEYGTYEQYF; CDR3 DNA: TGTGCCAGCAGTGAATATGGGACCTACGAGCAGTACTTC
V gene: TRBV30; J gene: TRBJ1-2; D gene: TRBD1; clone size: once; CDR3 protein: CAWTFGQGSYTF; CDR3 DNA: TGTGCCTGGACGTTCGGACAGGGAAGCTACACCTTC
V gene: TRBV28; J gene: TRBJ2-5; D gene: TRBD1; clone size: NA; CDR3 protein: CASSAQGAGGTQYF; CDR3 DNA: TGTGCCAGCAGTGCACAGGGGGCCGGGGGGACCCAGTACTTC
V gene: TRBV27; J gene: TRBJ1-4; D gene: NA; clone size: NA; CDR3 protein: CASSLSSGQGEKLFF; CDR3 DNA: TGTGCCAGCAGTTTATCTTCAGGCCAAGGGGAAAAACTGTTTTTT
V gene: TRBV4-2; J gene: TRBJ1-4; D gene: NA; clone size: NA; CDR3 protein: CASSQDRMGGKLFF; CDR3 DNA: TGTGCCAGCAGCCAAGATCGAATGGGGGGAAAACTGTTTTTT
V gene: TRBV28; J gene: TRBJ1-4; D gene: NA; clone size: few; CDR3 protein: CASSSAPPGEDGEKLFF; CDR3 DNA: TGTGCCAGCAGCTCTGCCCCACCAGGGGAGGATGGTGAAAAACTGTTTTTT
V gene: TRBV28; J gene: TRBJ1-6; D gene: TRBD1; clone size: NA; CDR3 protein: CASSRDQGEYSPLHF; CDR3 DNA: TGTGCCAGCAGTCGCGATCAGGGGGAGTATTCACCCCTCCACTTT
V gene: TRBV4-1; J gene: TRBJ2-2; D gene: NA; clone size: NA; CDR3 protein: CASSPANTGELFF; CDR3 DNA: TGCGCCAGCAGCCCAGCGAACACCGGGGAGCTGTTTTTT
V gene: TRBV12-5; J gene: TRBJ2-1; D gene: NA; clone size: few; CDR3 protein: CASGQDSSYNEQFF; CDR3 DNA: TGTGCTAGTGGCCAGGACAGCTCCTACAATGAGCAGTTCTTC
V gene: TRBV7-8; J gene: TRBJ2-1; D gene: NA; clone size: few; CDR3 protein: CASSPHGGTSTYNEQFF; CDR3 DNA: TGTGCCAGCAGCCCACACGGCGGTACTAGCACCTACAATGAGCAGTTCTTC
V gene: TRBV6-1; J gene: TRBJ2-7; D gene: TRBD2; clone size: NA; CDR3 protein: CASSEGLAGNYEQYF; CDR3 DNA: TGTGCCAGCAGTGAAGGGTTAGCGGGAAACTACGAGCAGTACTTC
V gene: TRBV5-6; J gene: TRBJ1-1; D gene: NA; clone size: NA; CDR3 protein: CASSRRGEGANTEAFF; CDR3 DNA: TGTGCCAGCAGTCGGAGAGGGGAGGGCGCGAACACTGAAGCTTTCTTT
V gene: TRBV15; J gene: TRBJ1-2; D gene: NA; clone size: NA; CDR3 protein: CATSMENYGYTF; CDR3 DNA: TGTGCCACCAGCATGGAAAACTATGGCTACACCTTC
V gene: TRBV6-1; J gene: TRBJ2-3; D gene: NA; clone size: NA; CDR3 protein: CASREPGRFTDTQYF; CDR3 DNA: TGTGCCAGCAGAGAACCGGGACGGTTCACAGATACGCAGTATTTT
V gene: TRBV7-3; J gene: TRBJ2-2; D gene: NA; clone size: once; CDR3 protein: CASSANGNTGELFF; CDR3 DNA: TGTGCCAGCAGCGCAAATGGGAACACCGGGGAGCTGTTTTTT
V gene: TRBV11-1; J gene: TRBJ1-4; D gene: NA; clone size: NA; CDR3 protein: CASSTSLGDEKLFF; CDR3 DNA: TGTGCCAGCAGTACCTCCCTTGGGGATGAAAAACTGTTTTTT
V gene: TRBV6-5; J gene: TRBJ2-1; D gene: NA; clone size: NA; CDR3 protein: CASSYSSLQHFF; CDR3 DNA: TGTGCCAGCAGTTACTCGTCCCTCCAACACTTCTTC
V gene: TRBV6-1; J gene: TRBJ2-1; D gene: TRBD2; clone size: NA; CDR3 protein: CASRWGGSVNEQFF; CDR3 DNA: TGTGCCAGCAGGTGGGGGGGTTCCGTCAATGAGCAGTTCTTC
V gene: TRBV29-1; J gene: TRBJ1-4; D gene: TRBD1; clone size: NA; CDR3 protein: CSVRDSEKEKLFF; CDR3 DNA: TGCAGCGTTCGGGACAGTGAGAAGGAAAAACTGTTTTTT
V gene: TRBV5-1; J gene: TRBJ1-2; D gene: NA; clone size: NA; CDR3 protein: CASSLGTVGDGYTF; CDR3 DNA: TGCGCCAGCAGCTTGGGGACGGTCGGGGATGGCTACACCTTC
V gene: TRBV7-3; J gene: TRBJ1-1; D gene: NA; clone size: once; CDR3 protein: CASSLVSGNTEAFF; CDR3 DNA: TGTGCCAGCAGCCTAGTTTCGGGGAACACTGAAGCTTTCTTT
V gene: TRBV6-5; J gene: TRBJ1-1; D gene: NA; clone size: NA; CDR3 protein: CASRRGDTEAFF; CDR3 DNA: TGTGCCAGCAGGAGGGGGGACACTGAAGCTTTCTTT
V gene: TRBV5-1; J gene: TRBJ2-7; D gene: TRBD2; clone size: NA; CDR3 protein: CASSLAAGEDEQYF; CDR3 DNA: TGCGCCAGCAGCTTGGCCGCGGGAGAAGACGAGCAGTACTTC
V gene: TRBV2; J gene: TRBJ2-1; D gene: TRBD2; clone size: NA; CDR3 protein: CASSEVTSDNEQFF; CDR3 DNA: TGTGCCAGCAGTGAAGTGACTAGCGACAATGAGCAGTTCTTC
V gene: TRBV5-1; J gene: TRBJ2-1; D gene: TRBD2; clone size: NA; CDR3 protein: CASSPLASGDEQFF; CDR3 DNA: TGCGCCAGCAGCCCTCTGGCTAGCGGCGATGAGCAGTTCTTC
V gene: TRBV4-1; J gene: TRBJ2-4; D gene: TRBD2; clone size: NA; CDR3 protein: CASSQSNMGLAGGENIQYF; CDR3 DNA: TGCGCCAGCAGCCAGTCTAATATGGGACTAGCGGGAGGTGAAAACATTCAGTACTTC
V gene: TRBV5-4; J gene: TRBJ2-2; D gene: NA; clone size: NA; CDR3 protein: CASSWGRTGELFF; CDR3 DNA: TGTGCCAGCAGCTGGGGCAGGACCGGGGAGCTGTTTTTT